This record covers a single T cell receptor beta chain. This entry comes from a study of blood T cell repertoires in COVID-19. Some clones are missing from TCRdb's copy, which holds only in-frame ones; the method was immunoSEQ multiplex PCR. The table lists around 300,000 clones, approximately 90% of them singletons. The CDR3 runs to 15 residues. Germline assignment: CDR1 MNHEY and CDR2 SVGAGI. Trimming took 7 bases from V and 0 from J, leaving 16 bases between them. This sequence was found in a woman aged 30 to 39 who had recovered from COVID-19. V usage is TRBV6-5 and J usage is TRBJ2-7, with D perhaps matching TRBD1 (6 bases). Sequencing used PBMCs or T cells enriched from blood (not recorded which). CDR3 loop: CASTQGTLSSYEQYF. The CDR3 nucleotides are TGTGCCAGCACCCAAGGGACACTGAGCTCCTACGAGCAGTACTTC.